These T cell receptor beta chains were read from a single sample in a study of Tregs in tolerant kidney transplant recipients. Here immunoSEQ multiplex PCR was the method, and the copy in TCRdb shows in-frame clones only, minus some. The sample shows 60,000 to 65,000 clones, about 98% of them seen only once. The sample was Tregs from blood, taken before the transplant. The receptors were gathered from a human donor who received a combined kidney and bone marrow transplant. The CDR3 runs from the conserved cysteine through the conserved F or W. D genes are given only for firm matches. A row's size may be missing; if present it is once, few, many or a size class.

v_gene: TRBV4-3
d_gene: -
j_gene: TRBJ2-7
abundance: -
len: 13
CDR3aa: CASSRAGSYDQYF
CDR3nt: TGCGCCAGCAGCCGCGCAGGGTCCTACGATCAGTACTTC

v_gene: TRBV4-2
d_gene: -
j_gene: TRBJ2-7
abundance: -
len: 15
CDR3aa: CASSLNGGPSYEQYF
CDR3nt: TGTGCCAGCAGCCTAAACGGGGGACCCTCCTACGAGCAGTACTTC

v_gene: TRBV4-1
d_gene: -
j_gene: TRBJ2-7
abundance: -
len: 16
CDR3aa: CASSQFGTPGSYEQYF
CDR3nt: TGCGCCAGCAGCCAGTTCGGGACACCCGGCTCCTACGAGCAGTACTTC

v_gene: TRBV7-2
d_gene: TRBD2
j_gene: TRBJ2-7
abundance: -
len: 19
CDR3aa: CASSLGPGGTSGGSYEQYF
CDR3nt: TGTGCCAGCAGCTTAGGCCCTGGGGGGACTAGCGGGGGCTCCTACGAGCAGTACTTC

v_gene: TRBV20-1
d_gene: TRBD1
j_gene: TRBJ1-2
abundance: -
len: 11
CDR3aa: CSAGTAAGYTF
CDR3nt: TGCAGTGCTGGGACAGCCGCTGGCTACACCTTC

v_gene: TRBV2
d_gene: TRBD2
j_gene: TRBJ2-7
abundance: -
len: 14
CDR3aa: CASSRSGRSGEQYF
CDR3nt: TGTGCCAGCAGTAGGAGCGGGAGGTCCGGCGAGCAGTACTTC

v_gene: TRBV27
d_gene: TRBD1
j_gene: TRBJ1-2
abundance: -
len: 16
CDR3aa: CASSTGTGTGIYGYTF
CDR3nt: TGTGCCAGCAGTACAGGAACCGGGACAGGGATCTATGGCTACACCTTC

v_gene: TRBV27
d_gene: TRBD2
j_gene: TRBJ2-7
abundance: -
len: 15
CDR3aa: CASSLISGTTDEQYF
CDR3nt: TGTGCCAGCAGTCTCATCTCCGGGACTACCGACGAGCAGTACTTC

v_gene: TRBV5-1
d_gene: -
j_gene: TRBJ1-2
abundance: -
len: 14
CDR3aa: CASSLGDTNYGYTF
CDR3nt: TGCGCCAGCAGCTTGGGGGACACTAACTATGGCTACACCTTC

v_gene: TRBV7-2
d_gene: -
j_gene: TRBJ2-7
abundance: -
len: 15
CDR3aa: CASSLDSLPVYEQYF
CDR3nt: TGTGCCAGCAGCTTAGACTCCCTCCCGGTCTACGAGCAGTACTTC

v_gene: TRBV11-3
d_gene: TRBD2
j_gene: TRBJ2-3
abundance: -
len: 15
CDR3aa: CASSIGRLGKDTQYF
CDR3nt: TGTGCCAGCAGCATCGGGAGGTTAGGGAAAGATACGCAGTATTTT

v_gene: TRBV6-5
d_gene: -
j_gene: TRBJ1-2
abundance: -
len: 14
CDR3aa: CASSYSTGNYGYTF
CDR3nt: TGTGCCAGCAGTTACTCGACGGGTAACTATGGCTACACCTTC

v_gene: TRBV19
d_gene: TRBD1
j_gene: TRBJ1-5
abundance: -
len: 15
CDR3aa: CASSTTGGAGQPQHF
CDR3nt: TGTGCCAGTAGTACGACAGGGGGTGCAGGTCAGCCCCAGCATTTT

v_gene: TRBV28
d_gene: TRBD1
j_gene: TRBJ1-5
abundance: -
len: 15
CDR3aa: CASSKPGQGNQPQHF
CDR3nt: TGTGCCAGCAGCAAACCGGGACAGGGTAATCAGCCCCAGCATTTT

v_gene: TRBV14
d_gene: TRBD2
j_gene: TRBJ2-1
abundance: -
len: 17
CDR3aa: CASSQASSGFTYNEQFF
CDR3nt: TGTGCCAGCAGCCAAGCTTCTAGCGGGTTCACCTACAATGAGCAGTTCTTC

v_gene: TRBV11-2
d_gene: TRBD1
j_gene: TRBJ1-2
abundance: -
len: 14
CDR3aa: CASSLTTGGPGYTF
CDR3nt: TGTGCCAGCAGCCTGACGACAGGGGGTCCTGGCTACACCTTC

v_gene: TRBV7-6
d_gene: TRBD1
j_gene: TRBJ2-7
abundance: -
len: 15
CDR3aa: CASSRWGTGVDEQYF
CDR3nt: TGTGCCAGCAGCCGATGGGGGACAGGGGTAGACGAGCAGTACTTC

v_gene: TRBV10-3
d_gene: -
j_gene: TRBJ2-3
abundance: -
len: 15
CDR3aa: CAISESVGESDTQYF
CDR3nt: TGTGCCATCAGTGAGTCGGTCGGGGAATCAGATACGCAGTATTTT

v_gene: TRBV13
d_gene: TRBD2
j_gene: TRBJ2-1
abundance: -
len: 15
CDR3aa: CASSLEGLAGREQFF
CDR3nt: TGTGCCAGCAGCTTAGAGGGACTAGCGGGACGTGAGCAGTTCTTC

v_gene: TRBV13
d_gene: TRBD2
j_gene: TRBJ2-1
abundance: -
len: 13
CDR3aa: CASTPGTGGEQFF
CDR3nt: TGTGCCAGCACCCCCGGCACGGGGGGTGAGCAGTTCTTC

v_gene: TRBV11-2
d_gene: -
j_gene: TRBJ2-2
abundance: few
len: 14
CDR3aa: CASSLDSNTGELFF
CDR3nt: TGTGCCAGCAGCTTAGATAGCAACACCGGGGAGCTGTTTTTT

v_gene: TRBV2
d_gene: -
j_gene: TRBJ1-1
abundance: -
len: 15
CDR3aa: CASRGGPHFDGEAFF
CDR3nt: TGTGCCAGCAGAGGAGGACCCCACTTCGATGGTGAAGCTTTCTTT

v_gene: TRBV6-6
d_gene: TRBD1
j_gene: TRBJ1-1
abundance: once
len: 16
CDR3aa: CASSQVYRGVNTEAFF
CDR3nt: TGTGCCAGCAGTCAAGTATACAGGGGCGTGAACACTGAAGCTTTCTTT

v_gene: TRBV19
d_gene: TRBD1
j_gene: TRBJ1-5
abundance: once
len: 13
CDR3aa: CASSGRDSQPQHF
CDR3nt: TGTGCCAGTAGTGGCCGGGACAGTCAGCCCCAGCATTTT

v_gene: TRBV6-1
d_gene: TRBD1
j_gene: TRBJ2-1
abundance: -
len: 15
CDR3aa: CASMSTGSSYNEQFF
CDR3nt: TGTGCCAGCATGTCGACAGGGAGCTCCTACAATGAGCAGTTCTTC

v_gene: TRBV5-6
d_gene: -
j_gene: TRBJ2-3
abundance: -
len: 13
CDR3aa: CASSLAGRDTQYF
CDR3nt: TGTGCCAGCAGCTTGGCCGGTCGGGATACGCAGTATTTT

v_gene: TRBV2
d_gene: TRBD2
j_gene: TRBJ2-1
abundance: -
len: 15
CDR3aa: CASRGGRTALNEQFF
CDR3nt: TGTGCCAGCAGGGGGGGGAGGACCGCCCTTAATGAGCAGTTCTTC

v_gene: TRBV27
d_gene: TRBD1
j_gene: TRBJ1-2
abundance: -
len: 17
CDR3aa: CASSFSRAGQGNYGYTF
CDR3nt: TGTGCCAGCAGTTTCTCCCGAGCGGGACAGGGGAACTATGGCTACACCTTC

v_gene: TRBV15
d_gene: -
j_gene: TRBJ1-5
abundance: -
len: 17
CDR3aa: CATSRDRETVSVRPQHF
CDR3nt: TGTGCCACCAGCAGAGATCGCGAAACGGTCTCGGTACGGCCCCAGCATTTT